This TCR beta chain appears in the sequencing data of a study of cytomegalovirus exposure and HLA in healthy donors. Findings of the study overall: Per published reports, the classifier diagnosed cytomegalovirus status with high specificity and sensitivity.

Note on this clone: What it binds is not known.

Measured with immunoSEQ multiplex PCR; TCRdb has only the in-frame clones, and not every one. The profile covers 95,000 to 150,000 clones, with 85% to 90% appearing a single time and about 1.9% taken by the ten largest. Sequencing was done on a sample of PBMCs. This TCR was recovered from a woman under 30 in good health and CMV-seronegative.

The CDR3 DNA is TGTGCCAGCAGCTCCGGGACAAAGAACACCGGGGAGCTGTTTTTT. It is translated as CASSSGTKNTGELFF. The chain carries TRBV7-6 and TRBJ2-2; the D gene is possibly TRBD1 (6 bases). The V gene's germline CDR1 is SGHVS and CDR2 FNYEAQ. V lost 4 bases to trimming and J lost 1 base, with 10 bases between them. The CDR3 has 15 residues.